This TCR beta chain was sequenced for a study of blood T cell repertoires in COVID-19. On the study more broadly: The United States, Italy and Spain provided the acute and convalescent COVID-19 samples. In each case, the material was cDNA or gDNA derived from T cells, B-cell-depleted T cells, or PBMCs.

Study processing details: Nucleated cell counts were estimated from reference gene primer amplification. TCRdb keeps only in-frame clones here, not all; method: immunoSEQ multiplex PCR. V, J and clone size derive from that table, while D and trimming were established from the DNA sequence. The sample has roughly 220,000 clones; more than 80% are singletons. From germline, CDR1 is MNHEY and CDR2 SMNVEV (reference sequence). V lost 3 bases to trimming and J lost 0 bases; unmatched junction nucleotides: 12. The CDR3 length is 18 residues. The V gene is TRBV27, the J gene TRBJ1-2, with 8 bases aligning to TRBD1. The source material was peripheral blood. This receptor was taken from a man aged 25 to 45 who had recovered from COVID-19. CDR3 amino acids: CASSFSSIEGQANYGYTF. Written as DNA, the CDR3 is TGTGCCAGCAGTTTCTCATCTATCGAGGGACAGGCTAACTATGGCTACACCTTC.